One and the same sample provided the 4 T cell receptor beta chains below, sequenced in a study of shared clonotypes between healthy human individuals. Clones were sequenced by immunoSEQ multiplex PCR, and TCRdb holds only the in-frame ones, with some missing. The data hold roughly 530,000 clones, with 90% to 97% observed a single time. Sequences were obtained from naive CD4+ T cells sorted from blood. The subset is: CD45RA+ positively selected. The source is a woman aged 30 to 39 in good health.

This chain uses TRBV7-9 with TRBJ1-6; 7 bases agree with TRBD1. This CDR3 spans 15 amino acids. The germline CDR1 and CDR2 sequences are SEHNR and FQNEAQ (reference sequence). The V and J ends lost 5 bases and 3 bases, in that order; junction bases with no gene match: 4. CDR3 amino acids: CASSPRTGYNSPLHF. The CDR3 nucleotides read TGTGCCAGCAGCCCGAGGACAGGCTATAATTCACCCCTCCACTTT.

This chain joins TRBV29-1 and TRBJ2-7; 7 nucleotides agree with TRBD1. V dropped 5 bases and J dropped 2; count of bases not matched to a gene: 6. The CDR3 length is 13 residues. Germline lookup yields CDR1 SQVTM and CDR2 ANQGSEA. This CDR3 reads CSVSVGGTYEQYF. CDR3 sequence (DNA): TGCAGCGTTTCTGTAGGGGGCACCTACGAGCAGTACTTC.

The V call is TRBV6-5, the J call TRBJ2-5; D uncertain. Deletions cut 0 bases from V and 3 bases from J, with 8 bases between. There are 14 residues in the CDR3. The germline V gene encodes CDR1 MNHEY and CDR2 SVGAGI. Written as DNA, the CDR3 is TGTGCCAGCAGTTACTCGAACTGGAAAGAGACCCAGTACTTC. Translated: CASSYSNWKETQYF.

The chain combines TRBV6-5 with TRBJ1-5; D unclear. The length of the CDR3 is 14 residues. CDR1 MNHEY and CDR2 SVGAGI come from the germline V gene. Trimming shortened V by 0 bases and J by 5 bases, and 8 bases separated the two germline ends. The CDR3 DNA sequence: TGTGCCAGCAGTTACTCGCATTTTCATCAGCCCCAGCATTTT. Amino acids: CASSYSHFHQPQHF.